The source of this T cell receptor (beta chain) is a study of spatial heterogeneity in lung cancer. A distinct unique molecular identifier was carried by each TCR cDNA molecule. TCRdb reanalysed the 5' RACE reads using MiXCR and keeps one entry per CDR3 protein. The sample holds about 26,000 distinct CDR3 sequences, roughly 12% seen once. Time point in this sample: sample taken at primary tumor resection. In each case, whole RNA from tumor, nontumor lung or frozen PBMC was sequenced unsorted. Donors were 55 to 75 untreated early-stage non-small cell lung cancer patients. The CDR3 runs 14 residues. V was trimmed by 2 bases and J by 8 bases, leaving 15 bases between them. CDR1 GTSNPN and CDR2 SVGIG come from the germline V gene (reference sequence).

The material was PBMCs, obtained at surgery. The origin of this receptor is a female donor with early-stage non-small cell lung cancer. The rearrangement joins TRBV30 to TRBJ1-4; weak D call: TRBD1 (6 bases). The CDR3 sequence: CAWSTPGDLEKLFF. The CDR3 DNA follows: TGTGCCTGGAGTACGCCAGGGGATCTAGAAAAACTGTTTTTT.